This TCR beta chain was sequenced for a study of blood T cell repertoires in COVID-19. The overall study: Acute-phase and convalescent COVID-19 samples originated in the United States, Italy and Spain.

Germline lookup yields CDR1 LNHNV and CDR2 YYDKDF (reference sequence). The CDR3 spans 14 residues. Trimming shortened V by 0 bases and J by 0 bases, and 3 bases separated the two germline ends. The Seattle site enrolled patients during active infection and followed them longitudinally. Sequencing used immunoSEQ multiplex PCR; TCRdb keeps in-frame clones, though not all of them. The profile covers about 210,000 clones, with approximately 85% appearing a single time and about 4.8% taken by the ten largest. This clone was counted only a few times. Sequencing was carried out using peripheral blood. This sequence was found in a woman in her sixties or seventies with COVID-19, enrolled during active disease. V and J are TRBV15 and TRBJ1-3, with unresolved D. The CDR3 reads CATSRDISGNTIYF. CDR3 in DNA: TGTGCCACCAGCAGAGATATCTCTGGAAACACCATATATTTT.